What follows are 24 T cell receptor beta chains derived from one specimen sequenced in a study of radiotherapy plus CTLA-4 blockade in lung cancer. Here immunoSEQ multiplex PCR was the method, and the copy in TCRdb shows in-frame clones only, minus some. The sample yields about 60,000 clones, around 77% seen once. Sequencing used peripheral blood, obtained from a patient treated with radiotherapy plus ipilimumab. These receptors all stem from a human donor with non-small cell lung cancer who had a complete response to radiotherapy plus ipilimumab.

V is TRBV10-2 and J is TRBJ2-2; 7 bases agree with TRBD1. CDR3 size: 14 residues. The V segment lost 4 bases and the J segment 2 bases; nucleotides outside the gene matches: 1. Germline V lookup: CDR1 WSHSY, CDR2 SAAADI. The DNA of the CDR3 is TGCGCCAGCAGTGGACAGGGTAACACCGGGGAGCTGTTTTTT. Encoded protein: CASSGQGNTGELFF.

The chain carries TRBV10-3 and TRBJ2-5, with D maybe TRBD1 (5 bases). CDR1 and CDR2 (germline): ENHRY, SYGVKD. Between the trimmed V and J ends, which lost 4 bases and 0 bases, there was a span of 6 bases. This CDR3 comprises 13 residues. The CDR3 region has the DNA TGTGCCATCAGTGTCAGGGACCAAGAGACCCAGTACTTC. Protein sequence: CAISVRDQETQYF.

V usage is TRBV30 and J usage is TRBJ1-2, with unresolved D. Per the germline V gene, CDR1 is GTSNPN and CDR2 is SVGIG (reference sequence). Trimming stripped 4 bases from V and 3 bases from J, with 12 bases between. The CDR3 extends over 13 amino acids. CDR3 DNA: TGTGCCTGGAATCGAGGGAACGACTATGGCTACACCTTC. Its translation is CAWNRGNDYGYTF.

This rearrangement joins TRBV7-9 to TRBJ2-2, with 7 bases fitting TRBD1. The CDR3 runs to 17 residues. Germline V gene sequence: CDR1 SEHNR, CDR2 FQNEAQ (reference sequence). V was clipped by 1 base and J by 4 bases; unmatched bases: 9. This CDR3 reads CASSLEDGTALTGELFF. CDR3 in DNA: TGTGCCAGCAGCTTAGAAGACGGGACAGCCCTCACCGGGGAGCTGTTTTTT.

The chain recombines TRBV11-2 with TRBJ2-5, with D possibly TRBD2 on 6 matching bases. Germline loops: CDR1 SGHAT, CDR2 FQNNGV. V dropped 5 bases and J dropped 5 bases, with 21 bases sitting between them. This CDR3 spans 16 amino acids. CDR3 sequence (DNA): TGTGCCAGCAGCGACCGAGGGGTGGCGGGATGGGAGACCCAGTACTTC. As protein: CASSDRGVAGWETQYF.

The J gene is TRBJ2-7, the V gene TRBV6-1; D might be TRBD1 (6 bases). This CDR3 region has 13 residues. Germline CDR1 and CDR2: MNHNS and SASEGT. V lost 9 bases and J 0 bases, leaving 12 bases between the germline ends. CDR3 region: CASRGQSSYEQYF. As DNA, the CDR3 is TGTGCCAGTAGAGGACAGTCCTCCTACGAGCAGTACTTC.

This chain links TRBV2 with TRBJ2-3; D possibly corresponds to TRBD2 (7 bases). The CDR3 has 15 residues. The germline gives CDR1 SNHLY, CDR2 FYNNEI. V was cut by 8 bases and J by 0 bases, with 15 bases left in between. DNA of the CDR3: TGTGCCAGCGAGGGGGTTAGCGGGAGCACAGATACGCAGTATTTT. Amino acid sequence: CASEGVSGSTDTQYF.

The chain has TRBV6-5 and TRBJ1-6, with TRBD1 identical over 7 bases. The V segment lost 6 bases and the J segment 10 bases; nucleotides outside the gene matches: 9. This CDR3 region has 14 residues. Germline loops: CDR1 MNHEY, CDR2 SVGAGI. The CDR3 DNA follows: TGTGCCAGCAGCCGCGAACAGGGGTGGTCACCCCTCCACTTT. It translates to CASSREQGWSPLHF.

The CDR3 sequence: CASSVEDGAGAAYNEQFF. CDR3 DNA: TGTGCCAGCAGCGTAGAGGACGGGGCGGGGGCCGCATACAATGAGCAGTTCTTC. This sequence joins TRBV9 and TRBJ2-1, with a tentative D call TRBD2 (7 bases). This CDR3 is built from 18 residues. V gave up 0 bases and J gave up 4 bases, with 20 bases separating them. CDR1 is SGDLS, CDR2 YYNGEE, per germline. Together with reference TRBV9 and TRBJ2-1, the CDR3 gives the full variable domain: DSGVTQTPKHLITATGQRVTLRCSPRSGDLSVYWYQQSLDQGLQFLIQYYNGEERAKGNILERFSAQQFPDLHSELNLSSLELGDSALYFCASSVEDGAGAAYNEQFFGPGTRLTVL.

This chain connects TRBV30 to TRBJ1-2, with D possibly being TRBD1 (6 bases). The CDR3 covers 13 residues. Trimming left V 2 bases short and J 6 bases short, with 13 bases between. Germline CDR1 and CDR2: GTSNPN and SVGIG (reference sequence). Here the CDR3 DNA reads TGTGCCTGGAGTTCACAGGGTTCCGATGGCTACACCTTC. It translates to CAWSSQGSDGYTF.

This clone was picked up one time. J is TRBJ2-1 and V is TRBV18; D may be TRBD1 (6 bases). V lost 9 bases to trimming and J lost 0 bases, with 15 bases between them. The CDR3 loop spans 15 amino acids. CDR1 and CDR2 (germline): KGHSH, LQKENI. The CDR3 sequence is CASRSQGSSYNEQFF. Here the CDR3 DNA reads TGTGCCAGTAGGTCCCAGGGGAGCTCCTACAATGAGCAGTTCTTC.

The CDR3 loop is CASSRGQVLQETQYF. The CDR3 coding sequence is TGTGCCAGCAGCCGGGGACAGGTTCTACAAGAGACCCAGTACTTC. The chain has TRBV5-6 and TRBJ2-5; 8 nucleotides line up with TRBD1. V was clipped by 4 bases and J by 2 bases; unmatched bases: 7. The CDR3 totals 15 residues. The germline gives CDR1 SGHDT, CDR2 YYEEEE.

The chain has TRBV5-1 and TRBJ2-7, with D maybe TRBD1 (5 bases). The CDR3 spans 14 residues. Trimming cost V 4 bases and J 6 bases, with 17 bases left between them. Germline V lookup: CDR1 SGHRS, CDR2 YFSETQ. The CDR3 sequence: CASSAWTSGSEQYF. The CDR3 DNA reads TGCGCCAGCAGCGCCTGGACATCCGGGTCCGAGCAGTACTTC.

For the CDR3, the DNA is TGTGCCAGCAGCGTAATGGGGACTAGCGGCAATGAGCAGTTCTTC. It is translated as CASSVMGTSGNEQFF. The chain links TRBV9 to TRBJ2-1, with 11 nucleotides matching TRBD2. V gave up 1 base and J gave up 6 bases; unmatched junction bases: 3. Germline assignment: CDR1 SGDLS and CDR2 YYNGEE. This CDR3 comprises 15 residues.

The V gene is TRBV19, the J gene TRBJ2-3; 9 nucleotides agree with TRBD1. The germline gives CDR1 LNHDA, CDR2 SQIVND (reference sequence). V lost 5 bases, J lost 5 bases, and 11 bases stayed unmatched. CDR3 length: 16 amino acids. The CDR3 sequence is CASSSNRGRLEDTQYF. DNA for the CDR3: TGTGCCAGTAGTTCCAACAGGGGGCGCTTGGAAGATACGCAGTATTTT.

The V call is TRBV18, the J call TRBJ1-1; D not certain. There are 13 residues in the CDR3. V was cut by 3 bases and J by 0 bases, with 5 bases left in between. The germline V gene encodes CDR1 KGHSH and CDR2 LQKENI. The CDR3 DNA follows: TGTGCCAGCTCACCTTCTGTGAACACTGAAGCTTTCTTT. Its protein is CASSPSVNTEAFF.

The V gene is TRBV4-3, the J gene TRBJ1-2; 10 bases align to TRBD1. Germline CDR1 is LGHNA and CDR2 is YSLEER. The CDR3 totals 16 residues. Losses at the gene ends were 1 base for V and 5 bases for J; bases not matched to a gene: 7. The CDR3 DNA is TGCGCCAGCAGCCAAGTAGGGGACAGGGGATTTTATGGCTACACCTTC. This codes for CASSQVGDRGFYGYTF.

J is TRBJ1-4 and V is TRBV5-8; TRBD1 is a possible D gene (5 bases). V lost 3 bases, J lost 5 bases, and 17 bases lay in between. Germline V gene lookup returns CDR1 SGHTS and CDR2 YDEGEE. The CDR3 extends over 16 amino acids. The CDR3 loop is CASSWGGEGYNEKLFF. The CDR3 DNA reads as TGTGCCAGCAGCTGGGGCGGTGAAGGGTACAATGAAAAACTGTTTTTT.

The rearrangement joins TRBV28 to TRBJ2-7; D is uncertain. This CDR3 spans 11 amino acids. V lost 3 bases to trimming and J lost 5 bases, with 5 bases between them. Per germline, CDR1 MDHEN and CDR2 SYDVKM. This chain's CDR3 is CASSFFDEQYF. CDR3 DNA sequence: TGTGCCAGCAGTTTTTTCGACGAGCAGTACTTC.

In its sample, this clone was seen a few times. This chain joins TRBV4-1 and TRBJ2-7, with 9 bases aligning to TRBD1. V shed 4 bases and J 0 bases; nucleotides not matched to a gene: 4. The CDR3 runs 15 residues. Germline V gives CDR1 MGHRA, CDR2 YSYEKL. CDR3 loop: CASSLRDRDSYEQYF. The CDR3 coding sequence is TGCGCCAGCAGCCTCCGGGACAGGGACTCCTACGAGCAGTACTTC.

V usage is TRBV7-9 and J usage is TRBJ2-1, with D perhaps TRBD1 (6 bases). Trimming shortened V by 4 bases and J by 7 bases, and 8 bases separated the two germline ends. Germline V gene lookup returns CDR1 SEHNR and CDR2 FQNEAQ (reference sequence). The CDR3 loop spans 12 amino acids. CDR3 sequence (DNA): TGTGCCAGCAGCTCGCAGGGGAATGAGCAGTTCTTC. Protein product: CASSSQGNEQFF.

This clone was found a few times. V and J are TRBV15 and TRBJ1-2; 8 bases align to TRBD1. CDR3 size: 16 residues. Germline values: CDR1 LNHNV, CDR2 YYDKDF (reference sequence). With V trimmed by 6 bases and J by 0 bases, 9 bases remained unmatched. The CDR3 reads CATRDRAPLANYGYTF. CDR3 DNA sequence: TGTGCCACCAGGGACAGGGCCCCATTAGCTAACTATGGCTACACCTTC.

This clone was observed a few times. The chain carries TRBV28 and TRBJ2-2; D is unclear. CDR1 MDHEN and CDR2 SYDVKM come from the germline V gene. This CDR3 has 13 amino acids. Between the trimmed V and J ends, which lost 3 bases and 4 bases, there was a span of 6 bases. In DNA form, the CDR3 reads TGTGCCAGCAGTTTTTTCTCCACCGGGGAGCTGTTTTTT. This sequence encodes CASSFFSTGELFF.

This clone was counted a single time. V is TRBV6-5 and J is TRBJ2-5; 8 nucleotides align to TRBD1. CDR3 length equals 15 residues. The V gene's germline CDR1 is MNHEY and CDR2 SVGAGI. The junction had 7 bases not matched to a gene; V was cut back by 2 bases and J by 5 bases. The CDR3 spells CASSYDQGAGETQYF. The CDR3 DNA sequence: TGTGCCAGCAGTTACGACCAGGGGGCGGGGGAGACCCAGTACTTC.